This TCR beta chain was identified in a study of identical twins. TCRdb used MiXCR to reprocess the 5' RACE reads, holding one entry per CDR3 protein. Among about 660,000 distinct CDR3 sequences, about 9.4% were seen once, and the ten largest hold around 0.95%. The germline CDR1 and CDR2 sequences are SGHTA and FQGNSA. This CDR3 has 14 amino acids. The V gene lost 3 bases and the J gene lost 2 bases, with 9 bases spanning the gap. In the case of this clonotype: Its antigen is still unknown.

Study-wide findings and caveats: Conclusions relied on cross-sectional statistical analysis, not following the same donors.

The sample was also linked to a second study, of yellow fever vaccine responses in identical twins.

Sample: PBMCs. This chain joins TRBV7-2 and TRBJ2-3; no definite D call. The clonotype was recovered from a young woman in good health. CDR3: CASSFEDFTDTQYF. The DNA for the CDR3 is TGTGCCAGCAGCTTCGAGGATTTCACAGATACGCAGTATTTT.